This T cell receptor (beta chain) was captured by sequencing in a study of cytomegalovirus exposure and HLA in healthy donors. Study-wide findings and caveats: Reportedly, TCR beta sequences accurately predicted HLA-A and HLA-B alleles in most subjects. Later analysis showed TCR association rates varying by HLA locus, highest for DRB1 and lowest for HLA-C. Among donors in an Asian-associated ancestry cluster, a later analysis reportedly found fewer N-insertions than the roughly 680-donor mean.

Concerning this clone: Its target is unknown.

The donors, nominally healthy at sampling, likely had unrecorded immune exposures. CDR3 size: 16 residues. The germline CDR1 and CDR2 sequences are MNHEY and SMNVEV (reference sequence). Unmatched junction bases numbered 5, after V lost 1 base and J lost 5 bases. PCR used 60 Vbeta primers and 13 Jbeta primers. The protocol was immunoSEQ multiplex PCR, while the TCRdb copy is restricted to in-frame clones and leaves out a portion. The table lists tens of thousands of clones, roughly 73% of them singletons. The source is a man in his forties in good health and CMV-seronegative. Specimen: PBMCs. The chain is built from TRBV27 and TRBJ2-7; TRBD2 aligns across 13 bases. CDR3 bases: TGTGCCAGCAGTTTATACGGGACTAGCGGGATCCACGAGCAGTACTTC. Its protein is CASSLYGTSGIHEQYF.